Included here is one T cell receptor (beta chain) sequence, with context. Ten or more counts support this clonotype. The target of this receptor is not known. The sample holds no much larger clone one base away, and base qualities are not on file. Receptor libraries were prepared by 5' RACE. The instrument was an Illumina HiSeq 2500. The second PCR ran for roughly 7 to 12 cycles and used a J-beta primer mix along with a sample-barcoded 5' primer. A template-switch 5' adaptor carrying 12 random nucleotides introduced a unique molecular identifier onto each TCR beta cDNA molecule. At least 2.5 million CDR3-containing paired-end reads were obtained from each sample. All of the RNA was converted into first-strand cDNA using the Mint cDNA synthesis kit, with a TRBC-specific oligonucleotide serving as the primer. Following uracil-DNA glycosylase treatment, a first 18-cycle PCR with universal primers M1SS and BC2_uni_R was performed on all cDNA. The paper's data handling went like this. For normalization, 1 million high-quality reads, each with a distinct molecular identifier, were randomly selected from each sample. Instead of being binned into consensus sequences, reads with shared molecular identifiers were discarded. MiTCR, run with a Q25 quality threshold and the strictest error-elimination algorithm, handled CDR3 identification, clonotype clustering and error correction. A nonparametric unseen species model with Euler transformation was used to estimate a lower bound on total TCR beta diversity. TCRdb trimmed public reads at Q25 via fastp, called clones via MiXCR and kept in-frame beta chains. Every entry covers one CDR3 protein and lists the most common genes and DNA from its rows. The authors' filters were not applied to this entry. In all, the sample holds some 1.7 million distinct CDR3 sequences, and 28% of those were seen once. Clones ranked in the top ten supply about 8% of the sample.

The source of the sample is a study of blood T cells in healthy people across ages (dated by TCRdb to between 2014 and 2017). Turning to the overall study: In model experiments, template switching captured about one uniquely barcoded TCR beta cDNA molecule for every two T cells. Using deep sequencing normalized with unique cDNA molecular identifiers, the study measured how TCR beta repertoire diversity changes with age. The donors were split into four age groups: young (average about 15 years), middle-aged (39), aged (62) and long-lived (under 90). To avoid experimental bias, donors of different ages were spread randomly across the sequencing lanes. Two additional independent replicas of 1 million unique cDNA reads from the same blood draw were analyzed for two donors (one aged 18 to 30 and one aged 80 or older). The paper as a whole reports these results and caveats: The long-lived group showed more naive CD4+ T cells, fewer expanded clones and increased TCR diversity than the aged group, suggesting age selection. As age increased, observed TCR beta diversity per million T cells dropped in a roughly linear way, and a significant reduction was already evident by age about 40. The CMV infection status of donors was not known, potentially confounding age-related changes in expanded clonotypes. Total diversity estimates from one million sequenced T cells were considered lower bounds and underestimates. A strong correlation was found between observed TCR beta diversity and the percentage of naive T cells measured by flow cytometry. Conclusive comparison of naive and antigen-experienced compartments was prevented by the profiling of bulk unsorted PBMCs.

The approximately 39 donors, aged roughly 6 to 100 years, were systemically healthy Caucasian individuals from Russia. Approximately 9.3 milliliters of peripheral blood were drawn from each donor into EDTA-treated Vacutainer tubes. PBMCs were isolated by Ficoll-Paque density-gradient centrifugation, with at least 6 million obtained per sample. Trizol reagent was used to extract total RNA from PBMCs, with at least 5.5 micrograms per sample. For every donor, an aliquot of PBMCs went through flow cytometry to measure the percentages of naive CD45RAhigh/CD27high T cells. Sequenced material: blood. This sequence originates from a woman between 25 and 40 years old in good health.

Read as DNA, the sequence is TGTGCCAGCAGCGTAGTGTCTAGCGGGTTCCGAGGTACGCAGTATTTT. Its coded protein is CASSVVSSGFRGTQYF. The chain was built from TRBV9 and TRBJ2-3; TRBD2 lines up with 8 middle nucleotides. The CDR3 starts with the cysteine, ends with the phenylalanine, and has 16 residues. Only CDR3 DNA is held: 48 bases, read in frame from base 1. Looking up the germline V gene yields CDR1 SGDLS and CDR2 YYNGEE. Unmatched junction bases come to 11, with V trimmed by 0 bases and J by 8 bases.